The rows below give T cell receptor beta chains drawn from one sample of a study of blood T cell repertoires in COVID-19. Assay used: immunoSEQ multiplex PCR; TCRdb lists only in-frame clones, some missing. Here the sample spans around 370,000 clones, more than 75% being singletons. Material: PBMCs or T cells enriched from blood (not recorded which). The receptor source for this set is a woman younger than 30 who had recovered from COVID-19. Both conserved end residues are part of each CDR3. A D gene is named only where the DNA matches it firmly. Clone size is shown for a subset of rows, as once, few, many or a class of expanded clone.

>TRBD2|TRBJ2-7|NA|TRBV4-2
TGTGCCAGCAGCCAGATGGGACTAGCCTACGAGCAGTACTTC
CASSQMGLAYEQYF
>TRBD1|TRBJ1-4|NA|TRBV29-1
TGCAGCGTGGAAGACCCGGTGGGACAGTCTAATGAAAAACTGTTTTTT
CSVEDPVGQSNEKLFF
>TRBD1|TRBJ1-2|NA|TRBV28
TGTGCCAGCAGTTTACCCCCTTCGGACAGGCCAACGTATGGCTACACCTTC
CASSLPPSDRPTYGYTF
>TRBD1|TRBJ1-2|NA|TRBV19
TGTGCCAGTACGACAGGGGGCTTTGGCTACACCTTC
CASTTGGFGYTF
>TRBD1|TRBJ2-5|NA|TRBV18
TGTGCCAGCTCACCGCAGGGGGCGGGAATCGAGACCCAGTACTTC
CASSPQGAGIETQYF
>TRBD1|TRBJ1-5|NA|TRBV7-9
TGTGCCAGCAGCTTACCATTAGGGACAGGGGAACAGCCCCAGCATTTT
CASSLPLGTGEQPQHF
>NA|TRBJ1-5|NA|TRBV5-1
TGCGCCAGCAGCTTGATGGGGGGTCAGCCCCAGCATTTT
CASSLMGGQPQHF
>TRBD1|TRBJ1-4|NA|TRBV5-4
TGTGCCAGCAGCCCAGAAGGACAGGGTTCTGAAAAACTGTTTTTT
CASSPEGQGSEKLFF
>NA|TRBJ1-2|NA|TRBV6-5
TGTGCCAGCAGTTACAGCGTGCGGGGCTATGGCTACACCTTC
CASSYSVRGYGYTF
>NA|TRBJ1-4|NA|TRBV12-3/TRBV12-4
TGTGCCAGCGCGGATGAAAAACTGTTTTTT
CASADEKLFF
>TRBD2|TRBJ2-5|NA|TRBV5-1
TGCGCCAGCAGCTTGGGCCGGGGGGGACAAGAGACCCAGTACTTC
CASSLGRGGQETQYF
>NA|TRBJ2-1|NA|TRBV6-2/TRBV6-3
TGTGCCAGCAGCGGGATTTCGGCGGGGCGGGACTACAATGAGCAGTTCTTC
CASSGISAGRDYNEQFF
>TRBD1|TRBJ1-2|NA|TRBV27
TGTGCCAGCAGCCGGGGACAGGGGTATGGCTACACCTTC
CASSRGQGYGYTF
>NA|TRBJ2-7|NA|TRBV12-3/TRBV12-4
TGTGCCAGCAGTTCCCCAAGGGGTCACGAGCAGTACTTC
CASSSPRGHEQYF
>TRBD2|TRBJ2-3|NA|TRBV9
TGTGCCAGCAGCGTAGGCGCTAGCGGGGGCACAGATACGCAGTATTTT
CASSVGASGGTDTQYF
>NA|TRBJ1-5|NA|TRBV27
TGTGCCAGCAGACTTCAGGGGAATCAGCCCCAGCATTTT
CASRLQGNQPQHF
>TRBD1|TRBJ1-2|NA|TRBV11-1
TGTGCCAGCAGCATCTCGACAGGGACCCACTATGGCTACACCTTC
CASSISTGTHYGYTF
>NA|TRBJ1-5|NA|TRBV15
TGTGCCACCAGCAGTGGGCAGTCCCCCAGTCATCAGCCCCAGCATTTT
CATSSGQSPSHQPQHF
>NA|TRBJ2-2|NA|TRBV7-9
TGTGCCAGCAGCCCTATCTTGATCACCGGGGAGCTGTTTTTT
CASSPILITGELFF
>TRBD2|TRBJ2-7|NA|TRBV6-5
TGTGCCAGCAGTTACTCACTAGCGGGGAGGGTATACGAGCAGTACTTC
CASSYSLAGRVYEQYF
>TRBD1|TRBJ2-7|NA|TRBV18
TGTGCCAGCTCCGAAGGGACAGCGGACTTTACCTACGAGCAGTACTTC
CASSEGTADFTYEQYF
>NA|TRBJ1-1|NA|TRBV2
TGTGCCAGCCCTCCGTTGGGCGACACTGAAGCTTTCTTT
CASPPLGDTEAFF
>TRBD1|TRBJ2-1|NA|TRBV3-1/TRBV3-2
TGTGCCAGCAGTCCAGGGGGTCCCTACAATGAGCAGTTCTTC
CASSPGGPYNEQFF
>NA|TRBJ2-2|NA|TRBV7-8
TGTGCCAGCAGCCCGGGTGGCGGGGAGCTGTTTTTT
CASSPGGGELFF
>NA|TRBJ2-7|NA|TRBV25-1
TGTGCCAGCAGTGACACCTACGAGCAGTACTTC
CASSDTYEQYF
>TRBD1|TRBJ1-2|few|TRBV5-1
TGCGCCAGCAGCAGGGGACAGGCGGCCTTGGTAGAGGGCTACACCTTC
CASSRGQAALVEGYTF
>TRBD1|TRBJ2-7|NA|TRBV19
TGTGCCAGTCGTGCGGGACAGGGGTTCTACGAGCAGTACTTC
CASRAGQGFYEQYF
>TRBD1|TRBJ1-1|NA|TRBV12-3/TRBV12-4
TGTGCCAGCAGCCAACAGGGGCTCTCTGAAGCTTTCTTT
CASSQQGLSEAFF
>TRBD1|TRBJ1-1|NA|TRBV19
TGTGCCAGTAATAACAGGGGGGGCACTGAAGCTTTCTTT
CASNNRGGTEAFF
>TRBD1|TRBJ2-7|NA|TRBV11-2
TGTGCCAGCAGCTTAGTAGTAGCAGGGGGCGCGTACGAGCAGTACTTC
CASSLVVAGGAYEQYF
>NA|TRBJ2-7|NA|TRBV5-6
TGTGCCAGCAATCGGGCAGGGCTCTACGAGCAGTACTTC
CASNRAGLYEQYF
>NA|TRBJ1-4|NA|TRBV4-3
TGCGCCAGCAGCCAAGCGGCCCAGGGGCGAGTTAGTGAAAAACTGTTTTTT
CASSQAAQGRVSEKLFF
>TRBD1|TRBJ1-2|NA|TRBV7-2
TGTGCCAGCAGCGCATCTCGGAGGGGACAGGGGGCTTATGGCTACACCTTC
CASSASRRGQGAYGYTF
>TRBD1|TRBJ1-2|few|TRBV18
TGTGCCAGCTCACAAGGGACAGGGGCCATTTCTCTTTATGGCTACACCTTC
CASSQGTGAISLYGYTF
>NA|TRBJ2-7|NA|TRBV27
TGTGCCAGCAGTTTATCCCCAGGGGACTACTATTTACGTGAGCAGTACTTC
CASSLSPGDYYLREQYF
>TRBD1|TRBJ1-2|NA|TRBV6-6
TGTGCCAGCAGTTACAAAGGACAGGGGGCCAACTATGGCTACACCTTC
CASSYKGQGANYGYTF
>TRBD1|TRBJ1-5|NA|TRBV9
TGTGCCAGCAGCGCGACAGGGACGAGTCAGCCCCAGCATTTT
CASSATGTSQPQHF
>NA|TRBJ1-6|NA|TRBV19
TGTGCCAGTAGTATCCCGCGCAAGGGGTACCATTCACCCCTCCACTTT
CASSIPRKGYHSPLHF
>NA|TRBJ1-1|once|TRBV7-9
TGTGCCAGCGAGCAGGGTCTCGGCACTGAAGCTTTCTTT
CASEQGLGTEAFF
>TRBD2|TRBJ2-2|NA|TRBV4-1
TGCGCCAGCAGGGTAGCGGGGCTTAACACCGGGGAGCTGTTTTTT
CASRVAGLNTGELFF
>NA|TRBJ2-4|NA|TRBV18
TGTGCCAGCTCGCCCCCCAGGGTCCGAAACATTCAGTACTTC
CASSPPRVRNIQYF
>TRBD1|TRBJ2-7|NA|TRBV11-2
TGTGCCAGCAGCAAACCGGGACAGGGTACGTACGAGCAGTACTTC
CASSKPGQGTYEQYF
>NA|TRBJ1-5|NA|TRBV6-1
TGTGCCAGCAGTGAACTCGGGGTTTATAGCAATCAGCCCCAGCATTTT
CASSELGVYSNQPQHF
>TRBD1|TRBJ1-1|NA|TRBV6-2/TRBV6-3
TGTGCCAGCAGTTACCAGTATGCAGGGGGGACTGAAGCTTTCTTT
CASSYQYAGGTEAFF
>NA|TRBJ1-3|once|TRBV2
TGTGCCAGCAGTCGAGCCGCTAAGGGGCTCTCTGGAAACACCATATATTTT
CASSRAAKGLSGNTIYF
>NA|TRBJ1-2|NA|TRBV21-1
TGTGCCAGCAGCAAAGCAGCCCAGGCTCACTATGGCTACACCTTC
CASSKAAQAHYGYTF
>TRBD1|TRBJ2-2|NA|TRBV27
TGTGCCAGCAGTTTGAGCCAGGGGGTGAACACCGGGGAGCTGTTTTTT
CASSLSQGVNTGELFF
>NA|TRBJ1-6|NA|TRBV12-3/TRBV12-4
TGTGCCAGCAGTTTAGTCTACTCACCCCTCCACTTT
CASSLVYSPLHF
>TRBD1|TRBJ2-3|NA|TRBV5-6
TGTGCCAGCAGCCCGGGGACAGGGGGAAGCACAGATACGCAGTATTTT
CASSPGTGGSTDTQYF
>TRBD1|TRBJ1-5|once|TRBV19
TGTGCCAGTAGTTGGACAGGGCGCCATCGGGCCCAGCATTTT
CASSWTGRHRAQHF
>TRBD1|TRBJ1-4|NA|TRBV5-1
TGCGCCAGCAGCTCCGGGACAGCTAATGAAAAACTGTTTTTT
CASSSGTANEKLFF
>TRBD1|TRBJ1-1|NA|TRBV30
TGTGCCTCCAGTACAGGGGAGGCTTTCTTT
CASSTGEAFF
>TRBD1|TRBJ1-3|NA|TRBV10-3
TGTGCCATCAGTGAGTCGGGGACAGCCTCTGGAAACACCATATATTTT
CAISESGTASGNTIYF
>TRBD1|TRBJ2-5|NA|TRBV4-1
TGCGCCAGCAGCCAAGGCCCCGGGACAGGGACGCGCCAAGAGACCCAGTACTTC
CASSQGPGTGTRQETQYF
>NA|TRBJ1-2|NA|TRBV18
TGTGCCAGCTCACCACCGGCCGCTAACTATGGCTACACCTTC
CASSPPAANYGYTF